This TCR beta chain is drawn from a study of T cell clonotyping in hematopoietic cell transplantation. Findings and caveats of the study: No sorting was done, leaving CD4 and CD8 contributions mixed. Few recipient clonotypes overlapped donors; over 95% were de novo at given depth.

The trim removed 1 base at V and 2 bases at J, leaving 4 bases unmatched. CDR1 is MGHDK and CDR2 is SYGVNS in the germline V gene. The CDR3 runs to 17 residues. Notes on this clone: Its antigen is as yet unknown.

Sample time point: recipient sample about 28 days before transplant, after cytoreduction. Profiling relied on immunoSEQ multiplex PCR, and the TCRdb table lists in-frame clones only, not all of them. The data contain roughly 16,000 clones, roughly 93% of them singletons. This receptor was identified in a man younger than 30 with biphenotypic leukemia. Some clones in this sample may be carry-over from other donors' samples. Here the sequenced sample was peripheral blood mononuclear cells, taken before stem cell transplant. The J gene is TRBJ1-3, the V gene TRBV25-1, with 11 bases fitting TRBD1. The CDR3 DNA is TGTGCCAGCAGTGAATTGGGACAGGGGGTAACTGGAAACACCATATATTTT. Its translation is CASSELGQGVTGNTIYF.